This record looks at one T cell receptor (beta chain) sequence and its context. The CDR3 covers 15 residues. Deletions cut 8 bases from V and 4 bases from J, with 20 bases between. CDR1 is MDHEN, CDR2 SYDVKM, per germline. The data are from a study of shared clonotypes between healthy human individuals. TCRdb's table, derived via immunoSEQ multiplex PCR, lists solely in-frame clones and lacks some. The table lists about 380,000 clones, approximately 97% of them singletons. The chain combines TRBV28 with TRBJ1-1; D call uncertain. This sequence was found in a man aged 25-40 years in good health. Material for sequencing was memory CD8+ T cells sorted from blood. Stated subset: CD45RO+ cells pooled with CCR7-negative TemRA cells. The CDR3 sequence: CASGAFLPLSTEAFF. The CDR3 DNA sequence: TGTGCCAGCGGAGCCTTCCTCCCCTTGAGCACTGAAGCTTTCTTT.